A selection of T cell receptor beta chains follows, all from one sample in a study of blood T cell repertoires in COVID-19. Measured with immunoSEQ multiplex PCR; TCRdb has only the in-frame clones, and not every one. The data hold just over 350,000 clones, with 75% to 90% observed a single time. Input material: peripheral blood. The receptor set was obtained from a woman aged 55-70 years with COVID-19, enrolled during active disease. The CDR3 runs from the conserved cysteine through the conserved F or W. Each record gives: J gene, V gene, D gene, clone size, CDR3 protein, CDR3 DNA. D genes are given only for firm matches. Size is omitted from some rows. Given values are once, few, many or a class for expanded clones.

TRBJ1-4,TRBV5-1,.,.,CASSLEQGNEKLFF,TGCGCCAGCAGCTTGGAACAGGGTAATGAAAAACTGTTTTTT
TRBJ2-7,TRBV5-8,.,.,CASSLIRGSSYEQYF,TGTGCCAGCAGCTTGATAAGAGGCAGCTCCTACGAGCAGTACTTC
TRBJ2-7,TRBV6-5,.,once,CASSLRQGLSYEQYF,TGTGCCAGCAGTTTACGTCAGGGGCTCTCCTACGAGCAGTACTTC
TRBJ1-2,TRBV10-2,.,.,CASSKQAYGYTF,TGCGCCAGCAGTAAACAGGCTTATGGCTACACCTTC
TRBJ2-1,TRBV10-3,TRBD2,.,CAISRLAGDNEQFF,TGTGCCATCAGTCGACTAGCGGGGGACAATGAGCAGTTCTTC
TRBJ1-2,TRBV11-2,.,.,CASSLDRGNYGYTF,TGTGCCAGCAGCTTAGATAGGGGGAACTATGGCTACACCTTC
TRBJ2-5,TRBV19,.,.,CASKGDQETQYF,TGTGCCAGTAAGGGAGATCAAGAGACCCAGTACTTC
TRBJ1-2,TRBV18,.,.,CASSPRAEEGYTF,TGTGCCAGCTCACCCAGGGCCGAGGAAGGCTACACCTTC
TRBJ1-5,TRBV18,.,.,CASSPLSSNQPQHF,TGTGCCAGCTCACCACTGAGCAGCAATCAGCCCCAGCATTTT
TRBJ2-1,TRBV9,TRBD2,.,CASSTGGLDNEQFF,TGTGCCAGCTCAACGGGGGGGCTCGACAATGAGCAGTTCTTC
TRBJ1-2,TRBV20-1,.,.,CSNGQIYGYTF,TGCAGTAACGGACAGATCTATGGCTACACCTTC
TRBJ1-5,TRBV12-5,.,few,CASGLVRGRTDNQPQHF,TGTGCTAGTGGTTTGGTACGGGGTAGGACAGACAATCAGCCCCAGCATTTT
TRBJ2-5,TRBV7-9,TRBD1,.,CASSWTGEGVQETQYF,TGTGCCAGCAGCTGGACAGGGGAAGGGGTCCAAGAGACCCAGTACTTC
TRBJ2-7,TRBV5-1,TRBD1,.,CASSSSTGTGSYEQYF,TGCGCCAGCAGCTCTTCGACAGGGACCGGCTCCTACGAGCAGTACTTC
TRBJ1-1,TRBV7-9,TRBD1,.,CASSSGGEAFF,TGTGCCAGCAGCTCAGGGGGTGAAGCTTTCTTT
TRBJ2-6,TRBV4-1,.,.,CASSQEWAASGANVLTF,TGCGCCAGCAGCCAAGAGTGGGCAGCCTCTGGGGCCAACGTCCTGACTTTC
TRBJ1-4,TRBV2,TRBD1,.,CASSDRTGARNEKLFF,TGTGCCAGCAGTGATAGGACAGGGGCCAGGAATGAAAAACTGTTTTTT
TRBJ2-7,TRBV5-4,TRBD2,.,CASSPSGTSSYEQYF,TGTGCCAGCAGCCCTTCCGGGACTAGTTCTTACGAGCAGTACTTC
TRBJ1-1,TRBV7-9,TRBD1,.,CASSSVTGDTEAFF,TGTGCCAGCAGCTCAGTTACAGGGGACACTGAAGCTTTCTTT
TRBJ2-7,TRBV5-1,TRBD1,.,CASSLGTGTLSYEQYF,TGCGCCAGCAGCTTGGGGACAGGGACTTTATCCTACGAGCAGTACTTC
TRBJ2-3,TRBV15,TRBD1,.,CATRRQGSSTDTQYF,TGTGCCACCAGGAGACAGGGATCGAGCACAGATACGCAGTATTTT
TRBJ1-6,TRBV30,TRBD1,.,CAWSVRDRVASPLHF,TGTGCCTGGAGTGTAAGGGACAGGGTGGCTTCACCCCTCCACTTT
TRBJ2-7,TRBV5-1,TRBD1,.,CASSTGQGSYEQYF,TGCGCCAGCAGCACCGGACAGGGTTCCTACGAGCAGTACTTC
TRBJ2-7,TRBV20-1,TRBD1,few,CSAGDRWEQYF,TGCAGTGCTGGGGACAGGTGGGAGCAGTACTTC
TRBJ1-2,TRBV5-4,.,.,CASSLVKTGVVGGYTF,TGTGCCAGCAGCTTGGTGAAGACAGGAGTTGTAGGAGGCTACACCTTC
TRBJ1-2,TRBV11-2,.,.,CASSTAGNYGYTF,TGTGCCAGCTCTACCGCAGGCAACTATGGCTACACCTTC
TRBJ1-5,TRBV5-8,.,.,CASSLTYSNQPQHF,TGTGCCAGCAGCTTGACCTATAGCAATCAGCCCCAGCATTTT
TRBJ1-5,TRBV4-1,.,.,CASSLLGGYQPQHF,TGCGCCAGCAGCCTCCTAGGAGGGTATCAGCCCCAGCATTTT
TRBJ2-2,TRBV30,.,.,CAWKGAPNTGELFF,TGTGCCTGGAAAGGGGCGCCGAACACCGGGGAGCTGTTTTTT
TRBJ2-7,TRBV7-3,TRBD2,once,CASSPGTSGGYEQYF,TGTGCCAGCAGCCCGGGGACTAGCGGGGGATACGAGCAGTACTTC
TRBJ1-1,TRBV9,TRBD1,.,CASSGRTGNTEAFF,TGTGCCAGCAGTGGAAGGACAGGGAACACTGAAGCTTTCTTT
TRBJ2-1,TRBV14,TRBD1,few,CASSRRGDSNYNEQFF,TGTGCCAGCAGCCGTAGAGGGGACAGTAACTACAATGAGCAGTTCTTC
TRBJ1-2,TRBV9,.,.,CASSVTEGPQAF,TGTGCCAGCAGCGTAACGGAGGGCCCTCAAGCCTTC
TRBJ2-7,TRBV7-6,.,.,CASSHAPDRAYEQYF,TGTGCCAGCAGTCATGCCCCCGACAGAGCCTACGAGCAGTACTTC
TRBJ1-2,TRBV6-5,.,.,CASSYSGSYGYTF,TGTGCCAGCAGTTACTCGGGCAGCTATGGCTACACCTTC
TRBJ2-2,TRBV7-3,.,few,CASSPGGNTGELFF,TGTGCCAGCAGTCCCGGGGGAAACACCGGGGAGCTGTTTTTT
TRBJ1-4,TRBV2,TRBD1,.,CASSEAGQENEKLFF,TGTGCCAGCAGTGAAGCGGGACAGGAGAATGAAAAACTGTTTTTT